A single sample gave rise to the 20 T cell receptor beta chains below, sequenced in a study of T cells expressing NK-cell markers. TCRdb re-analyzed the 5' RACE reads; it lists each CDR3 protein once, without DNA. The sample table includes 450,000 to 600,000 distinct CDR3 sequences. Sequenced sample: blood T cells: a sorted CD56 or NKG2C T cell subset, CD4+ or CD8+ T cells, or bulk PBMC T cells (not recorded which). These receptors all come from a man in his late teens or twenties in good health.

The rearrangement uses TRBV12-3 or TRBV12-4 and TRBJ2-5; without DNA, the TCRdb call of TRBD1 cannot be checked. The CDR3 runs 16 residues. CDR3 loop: CASRPDPGHLQETQYF.

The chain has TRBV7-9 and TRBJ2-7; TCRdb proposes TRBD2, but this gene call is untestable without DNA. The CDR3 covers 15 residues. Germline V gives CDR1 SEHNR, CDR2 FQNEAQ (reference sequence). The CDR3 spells CASSSLAGGHGEQYF.

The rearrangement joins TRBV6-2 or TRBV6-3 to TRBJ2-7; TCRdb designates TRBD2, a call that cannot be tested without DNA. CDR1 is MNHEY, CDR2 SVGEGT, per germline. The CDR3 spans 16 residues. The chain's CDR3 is CASSYSRSGDSYEQYF.

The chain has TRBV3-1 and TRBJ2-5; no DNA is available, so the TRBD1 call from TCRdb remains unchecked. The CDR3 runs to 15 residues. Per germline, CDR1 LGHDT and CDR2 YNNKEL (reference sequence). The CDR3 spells CASSQFPGKQETQYF.

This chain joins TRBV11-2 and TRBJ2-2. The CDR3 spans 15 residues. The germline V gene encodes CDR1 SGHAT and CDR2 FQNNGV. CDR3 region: CASSLDRLTGGELFF.

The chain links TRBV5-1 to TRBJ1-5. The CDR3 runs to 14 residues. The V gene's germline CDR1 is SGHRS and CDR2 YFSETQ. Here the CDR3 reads CASSLTANQPPQHF. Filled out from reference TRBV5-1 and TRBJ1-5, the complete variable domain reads KAGVTQTPRYLIKTRGQQVTLSCSPISGHRSVSWYQQTPGQGLQFLFEYFSETQRNKGNFPGRFSGRQFSNSRSEMNVSTLELGDSALYLCASSLTANQPPQHFGDGTRLSIL.

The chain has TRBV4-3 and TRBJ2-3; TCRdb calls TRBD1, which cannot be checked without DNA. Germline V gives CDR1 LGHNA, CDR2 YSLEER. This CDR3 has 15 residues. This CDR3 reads CASSQGGSPSDTQYF.

CDR3 sequence reads: CASSIVVVAGLAPNEQFF. The chain recombines TRBV5-5 with TRBJ2-1; TCRdb lists TRBD2, though no DNA is available to test this call. This CDR3 region has 18 residues. Germline loops: CDR1 SGHKS, CDR2 YYEKEE (reference sequence).

The CDR3 sequence: CASSEQGLQSYNEQFF. The V and J genes are TRBV5-1 and TRBJ2-1; the TRBD2 assignment by TCRdb is unverifiable without DNA. Germline CDR1 SGHRS, CDR2 YFSETQ. The CDR3 extends over 16 amino acids.

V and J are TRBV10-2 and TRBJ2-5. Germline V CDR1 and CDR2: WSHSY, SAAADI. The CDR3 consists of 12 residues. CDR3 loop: CASSLGPETQYF.

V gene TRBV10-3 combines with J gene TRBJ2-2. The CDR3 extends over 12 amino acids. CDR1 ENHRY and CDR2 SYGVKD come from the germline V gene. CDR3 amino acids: CACLGNTGELFF.

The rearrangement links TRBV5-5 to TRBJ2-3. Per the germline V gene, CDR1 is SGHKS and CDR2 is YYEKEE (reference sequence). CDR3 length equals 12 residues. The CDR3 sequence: CASNFVKDTQYF.

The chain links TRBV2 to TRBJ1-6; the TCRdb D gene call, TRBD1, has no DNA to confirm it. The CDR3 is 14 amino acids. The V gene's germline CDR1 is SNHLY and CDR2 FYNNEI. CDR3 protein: CASRGGQGPSPLHF. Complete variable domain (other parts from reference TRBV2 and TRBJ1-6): EPEVTQTPSHQVTQMGQEVILRCVPISNHLYFYWYRQILGQKVEFLVSFYNNEISEKSEIFDDQFSVERPDGSNFTLKIRSTKLEDSAMYFCASRGGQGPSPLHFGNGTRLTVT.

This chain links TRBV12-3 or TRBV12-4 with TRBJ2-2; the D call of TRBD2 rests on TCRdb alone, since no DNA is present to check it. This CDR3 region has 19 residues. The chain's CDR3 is CASSLRIRGLAGDTGELFF.

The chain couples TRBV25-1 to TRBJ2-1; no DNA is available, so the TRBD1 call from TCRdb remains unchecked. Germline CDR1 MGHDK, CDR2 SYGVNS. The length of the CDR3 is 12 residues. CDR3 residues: CASSGTNNEQFF.

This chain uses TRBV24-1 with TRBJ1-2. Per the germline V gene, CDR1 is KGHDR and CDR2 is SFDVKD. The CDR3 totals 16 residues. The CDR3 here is CATRGRLGRDVYGYTF.

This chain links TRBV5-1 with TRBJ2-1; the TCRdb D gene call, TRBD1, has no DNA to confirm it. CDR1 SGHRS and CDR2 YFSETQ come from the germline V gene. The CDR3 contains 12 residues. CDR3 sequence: CASSPDRREQFF.

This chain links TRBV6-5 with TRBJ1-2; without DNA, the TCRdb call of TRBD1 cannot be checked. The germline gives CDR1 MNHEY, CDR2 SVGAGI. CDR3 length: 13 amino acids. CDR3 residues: CASSYDREDTYTF.

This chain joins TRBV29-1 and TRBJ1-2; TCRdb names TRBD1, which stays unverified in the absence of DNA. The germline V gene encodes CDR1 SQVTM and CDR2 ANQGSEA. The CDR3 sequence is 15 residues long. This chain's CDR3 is CSVEDPDTGAYGYTF.

The CDR3 is CASSQEIAPNTEAFF. The chain couples TRBV4-2 to TRBJ1-1; TCRdb proposes TRBD1, but this gene call is untestable without DNA. The germline CDR1 and CDR2 sequences are LGHNA and YNFKEQ. CDR3 size: 15 residues.